These T cell receptor beta chains were read from a single sample in a study of radiation and T cells in renal cell carcinoma. Using immunoSEQ multiplex PCR, the repertoire was profiled, and TCRdb retains in-frame clones only, with some absent. The data contain some 20,000 clones, roughly three fifths of them singletons. This specimen consisted of tumor tissue, obtained from a patient whose treatment was nephrectomy without radiotherapy. The receptors here all came from a man in his fifties with renal cell carcinoma. CDR3s include the opening cysteine and the closing phenylalanine or tryptophan. The D gene is left open where the match is weak. The size field is filled for only some rows; it gives once, few, many or a size class.

V: TRBV9; D: TRBD2; size: few; J: TRBJ2-1; CDR3: CASSVASGSSDEQFF; DNA: TGTGCCAGCAGCGTAGCCAGCGGGAGCTCGGACGAGCAGTTCTTC
V: TRBV15; D: -; size: -; J: TRBJ1-1; CDR3: CATSKIDTEAFF; DNA: TGTGCCACCAGCAAGATAGACACTGAAGCTTTCTTT
V: TRBV28; D: -; size: -; J: TRBJ2-2; CDR3: CASSLFSLGTGELFF; DNA: TGTGCCAGCAGTTTATTTTCCCTAGGCACCGGGGAGCTGTTTTTT
V: TRBV20-1; D: -; size: -; J: TRBJ1-1; CDR3: CSARVTGEAFF; DNA: TGCAGTGCTAGGGTTACGGGTGAAGCTTTCTTT
V: TRBV5-1; D: TRBD1; size: -; J: TRBJ2-7; CDR3: CASSLEASGQKDYEQYF; DNA: TGCGCCAGCAGCTTGGAAGCATCGGGACAGAAAGACTACGAGCAGTACTTC
V: TRBV23-1; D: TRBD2; size: -; J: TRBJ2-1; CDR3: CASRRGDKTSVNNEQFF; DNA: TGCGCCAGCAGAAGGGGGGACAAGACTAGCGTAAACAATGAGCAGTTCTTC
V: TRBV5-6; D: -; size: -; J: TRBJ1-3; CDR3: CASRLTSDVSGNTIYF; DNA: TGTGCCAGCAGACTGACGTCGGACGTCTCTGGAAACACCATATATTTT
V: TRBV2; D: TRBD1; size: -; J: TRBJ1-2; CDR3: CASSSQGQGDGYTF; DNA: TGTGCCAGCAGTAGCCAGGGACAGGGAGACGGCTACACCTTC
V: TRBV5-5; D: -; size: once; J: TRBJ2-2; CDR3: CASSRTWTGELFF; DNA: TGTGCCAGCAGTCGTACTTGGACCGGGGAGCTGTTTTTT
V: TRBV19; D: TRBD2; size: few; J: TRBJ2-3; CDR3: CARDSGRPTDTQYF; DNA: TGTGCCAGGGATAGCGGGAGGCCCACAGATACGCAGTATTTT
V: TRBV29-1; D: TRBD1; size: -; J: TRBJ1-1; CDR3: CSVENQGGTEAFF; DNA: TGCAGCGTTGAAAATCAGGGGGGGACTGAAGCTTTCTTT
V: TRBV6-1; D: TRBD1; size: many; J: TRBJ2-7; CDR3: CASRSRTGAGEQYF; DNA: TGTGCCAGCAGATCAAGGACAGGGGCGGGCGAGCAGTACTTC
V: TRBV15; D: -; size: -; J: TRBJ1-2; CDR3: CATSIDGIGRYGYTF; DNA: TGTGCCACCAGCATAGACGGGATAGGACGCTATGGCTACACCTTC
V: TRBV4-3; D: TRBD2; size: -; J: TRBJ2-2; CDR3: CASSSLAGGNTGELFF; DNA: TGCGCCAGCAGCTCCCTAGCGGGAGGGAACACCGGGGAGCTGTTTTTT
V: TRBV11-3; D: TRBD1; size: -; J: TRBJ1-1; CDR3: CASSLHRGDTEAFF; DNA: TGTGCCAGCAGCTTACACAGGGGAGACACTGAAGCTTTCTTT
V: TRBV5-1; D: -; size: once; J: TRBJ2-7; CDR3: CASSSDPHASTAYEQYF; DNA: TGCGCCAGCAGCTCCGACCCCCATGCTTCAACGGCCTACGAGCAGTACTTC
V: TRBV7-9; D: TRBD1; size: few; J: TRBJ1-2; CDR3: CASSFYRGYDYGYTF; DNA: TGTGCCAGCAGCTTCTACAGGGGGTATGACTATGGCTACACCTTC
V: TRBV4-2; D: -; size: -; J: TRBJ1-2; CDR3: CASRQMKGSYGYTF; DNA: TGTGCCAGCAGACAAATGAAGGGCAGCTATGGCTACACCTTC
V: TRBV2; D: -; size: few; J: TRBJ1-1; CDR3: CASSDGPTEAFF; DNA: TGTGCCAGCAGTGACGGACCCACTGAAGCTTTCTTT
V: TRBV6-5; D: TRBD2; size: -; J: TRBJ2-3; CDR3: CASSVLAGDTDTQYF; DNA: TGTGCCAGCAGTGTACTAGCGGGGGACACAGATACGCAGTATTTT
V: TRBV7-2; D: TRBD2; size: -; J: TRBJ2-1; CDR3: CASSLLAGGYNEQFF; DNA: TGTGCCAGCAGCTTATTAGCGGGAGGGTACAATGAGCAGTTCTTC
V: TRBV6-6; D: -; size: few; J: TRBJ1-1; CDR3: CASSYDLEAFF; DNA: TGTGCCAGCAGTTACGACCTTGAAGCTTTCTTT
V: TRBV9; D: TRBD1; size: -; J: TRBJ2-1; CDR3: CASSFGQGRGNEQFF; DNA: TGTGCCAGCAGCTTCGGACAGGGTCGGGGCAATGAGCAGTTCTTC
V: TRBV10-3; D: -; size: -; J: TRBJ2-3; CDR3: CAISPGHSRTDTQYF; DNA: TGTGCCATCAGTCCGGGACATTCGAGGACAGATACGCAGTATTTT
V: TRBV6-5; D: TRBD1; size: -; J: TRBJ2-7; CDR3: CASRSRTGAGEQYF; DNA: TGTGCCAGCAGATCAAGGACAGGGGCGGGCGAGCAGTACTTC
V: TRBV7-9; D: -; size: -; J: TRBJ1-5; CDR3: CASSTDFSGNQPQHF; DNA: TGTGCCAGCAGCACGGACTTCAGCGGAAATCAGCCCCAGCATTTT
V: TRBV4-3; D: -; size: -; J: TRBJ1-4; CDR3: CASSGYFGGEKLFF; DNA: TGCGCCAGCAGCGGGTATTTCGGTGGTGAAAAACTGTTTTTT
V: TRBV9; D: -; size: -; J: TRBJ1-6; CDR3: CASSKDNNSPLHF; DNA: TGTGCCAGCAGCAAAGACAATAATTCACCCCTCCACTTT
V: TRBV5-4; D: -; size: -; J: TRBJ2-6; CDR3: CASTGRNSYSGANVLTF; DNA: TGTGCCAGCACCGGACGGAACTCGTACTCTGGGGCCAACGTCCTGACTTTC
V: TRBV21-1; D: -; size: once; J: TRBJ1-6; CDR3: CASSVGDSNSPLHF; DNA: TGTGCCAGCAGCGTAGGAGACAGCAATTCACCCCTCCACTTT
V: TRBV9; D: TRBD1; size: -; J: TRBJ1-5; CDR3: CASSAGTASNQPQHF; DNA: TGTGCCAGCAGCGCCGGGACAGCCAGCAATCAGCCCCAGCATTTT
V: TRBV30; D: -; size: once; J: TRBJ2-1; CDR3: CAWSVVLRGDEQFF; DNA: TGTGCCTGGAGTGTAGTCTTGCGGGGAGATGAGCAGTTCTTC
V: TRBV5-4; D: -; size: -; J: TRBJ2-1; CDR3: CASSLRSDYNEQFF; DNA: TGTGCCAGCAGCTTGAGGAGTGACTACAATGAGCAGTTCTTC
V: TRBV5-1; D: -; size: -; J: TRBJ2-1; CDR3: CASSLALSPPNEQFF; DNA: TGCGCCAGCAGCTTGGCCTTAAGCCCACCCAATGAGCAGTTCTTC
V: TRBV7-7; D: -; size: -; J: TRBJ2-2; CDR3: CASSQFDSTGELFF; DNA: TGTGCTAGCAGCCAATTTGACTCCACCGGGGAGCTGTTTTTT
V: TRBV7-2; D: -; size: -; J: TRBJ2-2; CDR3: CASSFLGNTGELFF; DNA: TGTGCCAGCAGCTTTTTAGGGAACACCGGGGAGCTGTTTTTT
V: TRBV21-1; D: -; size: -; J: TRBJ2-3; CDR3: CASSKDSSTDTQYF; DNA: TGTGCCAGCAGCAAAGATTCCAGCACAGATACGCAGTATTTT
V: TRBV19; D: -; size: -; J: TRBJ2-7; CDR3: CASSIGGGSYEQYF; DNA: TGTGCCAGCAGTATAGGAGGGGGCTCCTACGAGCAGTACTTC
V: TRBV30; D: TRBD1; size: -; J: TRBJ2-2; CDR3: CAWSVVDRGYTGELFF; DNA: TGTGCCTGGAGTGTAGTAGACAGGGGCTACACCGGGGAGCTGTTTTTT
V: TRBV7-8; D: -; size: few; J: TRBJ1-5; CDR3: CASSLGDSNQPQHF; DNA: TGTGCCAGCAGCTTAGGGGACTCCAATCAGCCCCAGCATTTT
V: TRBV7-2; D: TRBD2; size: -; J: TRBJ2-1; CDR3: CASSPPGLAGGLHEQFF; DNA: TGTGCCAGCAGCCCACCGGGACTAGCGGGAGGGCTTCATGAGCAGTTCTTC
V: TRBV27; D: TRBD1; size: few; J: TRBJ1-1; CDR3: CASSFPTGGAGTEAFF; DNA: TGTGCCAGCAGTTTTCCCACAGGGGGCGCAGGCACTGAAGCTTTCTTT